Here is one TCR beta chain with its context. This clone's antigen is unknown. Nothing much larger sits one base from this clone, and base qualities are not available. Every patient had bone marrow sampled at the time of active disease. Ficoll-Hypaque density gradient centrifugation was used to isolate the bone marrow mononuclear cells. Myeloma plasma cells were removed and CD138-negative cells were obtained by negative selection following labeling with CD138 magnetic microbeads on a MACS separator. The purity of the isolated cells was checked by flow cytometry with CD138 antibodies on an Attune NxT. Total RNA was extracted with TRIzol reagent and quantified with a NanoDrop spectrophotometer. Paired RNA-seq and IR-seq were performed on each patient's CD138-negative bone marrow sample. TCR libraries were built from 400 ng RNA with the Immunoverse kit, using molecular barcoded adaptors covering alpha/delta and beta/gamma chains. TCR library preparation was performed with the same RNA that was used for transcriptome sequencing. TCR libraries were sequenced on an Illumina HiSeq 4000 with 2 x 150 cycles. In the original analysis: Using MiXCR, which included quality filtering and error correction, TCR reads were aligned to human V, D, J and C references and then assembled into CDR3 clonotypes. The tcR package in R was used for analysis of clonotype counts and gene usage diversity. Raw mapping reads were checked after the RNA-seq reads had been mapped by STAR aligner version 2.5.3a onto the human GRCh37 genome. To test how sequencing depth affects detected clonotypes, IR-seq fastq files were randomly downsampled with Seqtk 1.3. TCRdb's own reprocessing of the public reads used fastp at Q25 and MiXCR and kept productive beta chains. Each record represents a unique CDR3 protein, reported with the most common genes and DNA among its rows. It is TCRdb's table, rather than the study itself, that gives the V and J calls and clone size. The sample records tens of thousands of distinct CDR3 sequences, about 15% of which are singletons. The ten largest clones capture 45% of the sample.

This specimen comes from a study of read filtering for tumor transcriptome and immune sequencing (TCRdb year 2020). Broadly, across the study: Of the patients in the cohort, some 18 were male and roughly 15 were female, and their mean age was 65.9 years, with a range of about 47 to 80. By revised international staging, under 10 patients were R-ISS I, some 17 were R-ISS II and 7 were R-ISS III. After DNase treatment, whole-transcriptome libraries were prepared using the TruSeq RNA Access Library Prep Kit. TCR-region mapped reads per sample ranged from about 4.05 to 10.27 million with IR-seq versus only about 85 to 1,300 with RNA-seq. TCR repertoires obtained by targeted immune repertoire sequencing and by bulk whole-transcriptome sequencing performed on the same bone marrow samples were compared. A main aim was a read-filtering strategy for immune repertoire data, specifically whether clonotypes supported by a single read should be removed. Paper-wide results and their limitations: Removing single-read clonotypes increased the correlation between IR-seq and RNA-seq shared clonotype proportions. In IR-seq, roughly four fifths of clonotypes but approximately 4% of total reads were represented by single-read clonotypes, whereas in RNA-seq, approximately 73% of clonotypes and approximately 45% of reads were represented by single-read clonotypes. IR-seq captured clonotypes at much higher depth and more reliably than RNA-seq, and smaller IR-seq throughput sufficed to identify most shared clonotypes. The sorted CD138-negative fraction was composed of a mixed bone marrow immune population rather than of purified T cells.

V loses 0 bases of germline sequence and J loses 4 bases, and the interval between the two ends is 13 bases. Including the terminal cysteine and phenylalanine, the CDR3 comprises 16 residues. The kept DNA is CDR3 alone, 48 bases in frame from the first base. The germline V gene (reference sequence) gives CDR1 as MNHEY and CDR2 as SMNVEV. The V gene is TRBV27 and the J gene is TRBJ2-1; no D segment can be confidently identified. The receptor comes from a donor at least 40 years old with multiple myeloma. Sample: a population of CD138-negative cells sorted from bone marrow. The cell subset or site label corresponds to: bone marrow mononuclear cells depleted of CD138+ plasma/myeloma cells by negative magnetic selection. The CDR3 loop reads CASSLSIQVPYNEQFF. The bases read TGTGCCAGCAGTTTATCGATCCAGGTACCATACAATGAGCAGTTCTTC.